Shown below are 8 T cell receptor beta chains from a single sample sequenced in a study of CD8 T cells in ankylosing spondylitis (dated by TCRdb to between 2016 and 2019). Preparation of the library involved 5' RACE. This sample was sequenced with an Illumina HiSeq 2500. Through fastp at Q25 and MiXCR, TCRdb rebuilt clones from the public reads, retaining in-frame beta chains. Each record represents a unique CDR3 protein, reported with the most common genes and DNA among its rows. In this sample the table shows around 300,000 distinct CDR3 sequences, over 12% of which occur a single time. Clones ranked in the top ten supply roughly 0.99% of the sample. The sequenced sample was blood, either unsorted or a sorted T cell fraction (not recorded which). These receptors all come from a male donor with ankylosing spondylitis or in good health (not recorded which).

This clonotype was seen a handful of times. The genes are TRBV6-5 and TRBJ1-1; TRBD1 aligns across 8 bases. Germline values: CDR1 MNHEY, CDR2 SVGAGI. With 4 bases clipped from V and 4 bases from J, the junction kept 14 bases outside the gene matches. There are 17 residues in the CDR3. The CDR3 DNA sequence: TGTGCCAGCAGTTTAATGCTGAACGGACAGGGATCCACTGAAGCTTTCTTT. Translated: CASSLMLNGQGSTEAFF.

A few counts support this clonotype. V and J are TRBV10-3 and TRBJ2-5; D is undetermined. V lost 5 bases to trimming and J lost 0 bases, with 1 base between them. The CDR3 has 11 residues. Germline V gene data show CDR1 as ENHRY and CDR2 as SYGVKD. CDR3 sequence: CAISNQETQYF. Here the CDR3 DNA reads TGTGCCATCAGTAACCAAGAGACCCAGTACTTC.

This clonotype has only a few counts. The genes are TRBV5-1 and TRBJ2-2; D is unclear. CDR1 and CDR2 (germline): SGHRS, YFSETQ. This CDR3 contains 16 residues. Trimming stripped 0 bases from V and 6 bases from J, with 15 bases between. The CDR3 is CASSLAGPAEAGELFF. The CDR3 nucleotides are TGCGCCAGCAGCTTGGCCGGGCCAGCCGAGGCCGGGGAGCTGTTTTTT.

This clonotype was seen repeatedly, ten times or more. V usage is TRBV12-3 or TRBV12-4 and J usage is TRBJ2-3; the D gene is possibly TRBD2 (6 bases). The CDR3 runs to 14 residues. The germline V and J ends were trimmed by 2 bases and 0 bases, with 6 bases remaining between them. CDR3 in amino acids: CASSLRGSTDTQYF. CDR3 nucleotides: TGTGCCAGCAGTTTACGGGGGAGCACAGATACGCAGTATTTT.

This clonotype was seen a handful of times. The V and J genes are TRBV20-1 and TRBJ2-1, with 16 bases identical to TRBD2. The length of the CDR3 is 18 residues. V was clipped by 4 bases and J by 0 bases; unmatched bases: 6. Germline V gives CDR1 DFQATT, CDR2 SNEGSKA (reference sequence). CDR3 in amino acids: CSATGLAGGRSSYNEQFF. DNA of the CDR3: TGCAGTGCTACGGGACTAGCGGGAGGGAGGAGCTCCTACAATGAGCAGTTCTTC.

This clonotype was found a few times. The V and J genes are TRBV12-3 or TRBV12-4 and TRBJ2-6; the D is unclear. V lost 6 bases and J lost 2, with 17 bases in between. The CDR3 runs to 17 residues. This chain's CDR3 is CASSLISSGTGANVLTF. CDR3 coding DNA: TGTGCCAGCAGCCTCATCTCCTCTGGGACTGGGGCCAACGTCCTGACTTTC.

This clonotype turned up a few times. The CDR3 reads CASSRGDSYNEQFF. The CDR3, as DNA: TGTGCCAGCAGTAGGGGGGACAGTTACAATGAGCAGTTCTTC. The V and J genes are TRBV12-3 or TRBV12-4 and TRBJ2-1; D is possibly TRBD1 (7 bases). The CDR3 loop spans 14 amino acids. Between the trimmed V and J ends, which lost 5 bases and 4 bases, there was a span of 12 bases.

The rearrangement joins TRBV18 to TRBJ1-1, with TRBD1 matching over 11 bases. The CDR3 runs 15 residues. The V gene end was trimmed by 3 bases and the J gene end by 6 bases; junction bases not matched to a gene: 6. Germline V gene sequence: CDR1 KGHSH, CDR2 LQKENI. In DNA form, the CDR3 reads TGTGCCAGCTCACCGTGGACAGGGGGCGTCGCTGAAGCTTTCTTT. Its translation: CASSPWTGGVAEAFF.